Described below is a single T cell receptor beta chain sequence and its context. Cohort assignment relied on participant-reported clinical history. The record originates from a study of blood T cell repertoires in COVID-19. The protocol was immunoSEQ multiplex PCR, while the TCRdb copy is restricted to in-frame clones and leaves out a portion. Counted here are approximately 280,000 clones, around 88% occurring once; the ten biggest clones make up roughly 6.2%. The CDR3 length is 17 residues. Trimming stripped 3 bases from V and 1 base from J, with 18 bases between. Germline CDR1 reads SGHAT; CDR2 reads FQNNGV.

Sequencing was performed on PBMCs or T cells enriched from blood (not recorded which). The TCR comes from a woman between 35 and 50 years old who had recovered from COVID-19. The V and J genes are TRBV11-2 and TRBJ2-5; D perhaps matches TRBD1 (6 bases). The CDR3 sequence: CASSFWVDRGSQETQYF. The CDR3 DNA follows: TGTGCCAGCAGCTTTTGGGTGGACAGAGGTTCCCAAGAGACCCAGTACTTC.